The next 9 T cell receptor beta chains were all read from a single sample in a study of blood T cell repertoires in COVID-19. Clones were read by immunoSEQ multiplex PCR, and TCRdb kept only the in-frame ones, dropping some. The profile shows 200,000 to 250,000 clones, 80% to 90% of them singletons. Specimen: PBMCs or T cells enriched from blood (not recorded which). The receptors stem from a woman aged 18-30 years in a cohort exposed to, infected with or recovered from COVID-19 (not recorded which).

The J gene is TRBJ1-1, the V gene TRBV27, with a tentative D call TRBD1 (5 bases). Trimming left V 8 bases short and J 5 bases short, with 12 bases between. The CDR3 has 12 residues. Germline loops: CDR1 MNHEY, CDR2 SMNVEV (reference sequence). This CDR3 is CASQRGGTEAFF. The CDR3 nucleotides are TGTGCCAGCCAAAGGGGAGGAACTGAAGCTTTCTTT.

This rearrangement joins TRBV19 to TRBJ1-3, with a weak D call TRBD1 (5 bases). Trimming took 10 bases from V and 0 from J, leaving 22 bases between them. This CDR3 is 17 amino acids long. The germline CDR1 and CDR2 sequences are LNHDA and SQIVND (reference sequence). CDR3 residues: CANLRNPGGFSGNTIYF. DNA of the CDR3: TGTGCCAACCTCCGTAATCCCGGGGGATTCTCTGGAAACACCATATATTTT.

This chain uses TRBV5-1 with TRBJ2-3; maybe TRBD2 (5 bases). Per the germline V gene, CDR1 is SGHRS and CDR2 is YFSETQ. V gave up 4 bases and J gave up 2 bases, with 11 bases separating them. CDR3 size: 14 residues. CDR3 amino acids: CASSSGGDTDTQYF. CDR3 nucleotide sequence: TGCGCCAGCAGCAGCGGTGGGGACACAGATACGCAGTATTTT.

The chain combines TRBV12-5 with TRBJ1-3, with D unclear. The CDR3 runs to 11 residues. Germline-derived CDR1 and CDR2 are LGHNT and FRNRAP. This CDR3 is CAAVWGNTIYF. CDR3 nucleotides: TGTGCAGCGGTCTGGGGAAACACCATATATTTT.

This chain uses TRBV3-1 (or the pseudogene TRBV3-2) with TRBJ2-2, with 8 bases aligning to TRBD1. Germline-derived CDR1 and CDR2 are LGHDT and YNNKEL (reference sequence). V was clipped by 4 bases and J by 8 bases; unmatched bases: 6. The CDR3 extends over 14 amino acids. The CDR3 bases are TGTGCCAGCAGCCGTCAACAGGGGGTTGGGGAGCTGTTTTTT. Translating it yields CASSRQQGVGELFF.

The chain has TRBV18 and TRBJ1-1; D gene uncertain. CDR1 and CDR2 from the germline V gene are KGHSH and LQKENI. The length of the CDR3 is 15 residues. V shed 2 bases and J shed 4 bases, with 14 bases lying between them. CDR3 in amino acids: CASSPFEARGTEAFF. In DNA, the CDR3 is TGTGCCAGCTCACCATTCGAAGCCCGTGGCACTGAAGCTTTCTTT.

The J gene is TRBJ1-4, the V gene TRBV19; maybe TRBD1 (6 bases). CDR3 length: 16 amino acids. Germline V CDR1 and CDR2: LNHDA, SQIVND (reference sequence). Trimming removed 7 bases from V and 8 bases from J, with 23 bases in between. The CDR3 region is CASTRDTGAEGEKLFF. DNA for the CDR3: TGTGCCAGTACTCGGGACACCGGGGCAGAGGGAGAAAAACTGTTTTTT.

V and J are TRBV5-4 and TRBJ1-6, with 10 bases matching TRBD1. Germline V lookup: CDR1 SGHNT, CDR2 YYREEE (reference sequence). The CDR3 consists of 16 residues. The junction had 8 bases not matched to a gene; V was cut back by 4 bases and J by 7 bases. The CDR3 sequence: CASSLMTGGNNSPLHF. In DNA form, the CDR3 reads TGTGCCAGCAGCCTAATGACAGGGGGCAACAATTCACCCCTCCACTTT.

This chain links TRBV5-4 with TRBJ1-6, with 10 bases aligning to TRBD1. V lost 3 bases, J lost 7 bases, and 7 bases stayed unmatched. Per the germline V gene, CDR1 is SGHNT and CDR2 is YYREEE (reference sequence). The CDR3 has 16 amino acids. The CDR3 DNA follows: TGTGCCAGCAGCTCCCGGACAGGGGGAGGAAATTCACCCCTCCACTTT. It translates to CASSSRTGGGNSPLHF.